The clone carrying this T cell receptor (beta chain) was seen only a few times. The age range of participants was 18 to 89 years, with residence in about two dozen US areas. Grouping used clinical history reported by participants in a survey and questionnaire. This entry is derived from a study of blood T cell repertoires in COVID-19. For the study at large: Samples taken during acute and convalescent COVID-19 were collected in the United States, Italy and Spain.

In the source study's methods: Quantification of nucleated cells was approximated via reference gene primer amplification. The data were produced by immunoSEQ multiplex PCR, yet TCRdb's version contains in-frame clones alone and is incomplete. The V and J calls and clone size are taken from that table; D and trimming were inferred from the DNA. The data hold about 350,000 clones, with roughly 87% observed a single time. V was cut by 7 bases and J by 5 bases, with 16 bases left in between. Germline CDR1 and CDR2: SNHLY and FYNNEI. The CDR3 totals 14 residues. The sequencing input was PBMCs or T cells enriched from blood (not recorded which). This clonotype was obtained from a woman younger than 45 who had recovered from COVID-19. This sequence joins TRBV2 and TRBJ2-3; D possibly corresponds to TRBD2 (5 bases). This chain's CDR3 is CASIFGVGQDTQYF. DNA for the CDR3: TGTGCCAGCATTTTCGGGGTCGGCCAAGATACGCAGTATTTT.